The 8 T cell receptor beta chains given below trace back to one sample, sequenced in a study of blood T cells in healthy people across ages. The use of a sample-barcoded 5' primer and a J-beta primer mix characterized a second PCR of roughly 7 to 12 cycles. TCRdb analysed the 5' RACE reads with MiXCR anew, one entry per CDR3 protein. The sample shows some 710,000 distinct CDR3 sequences, about 46% of them seen only once. Sequenced input: blood. These receptors were collected from a man older than 75 in good health.

As concerns this clonotype: This may come from a read error, since a much larger clone is one base off. The chain is built from TRBV11-1 and TRBJ2-1, with TRBD2 identical over 9 bases. The closer fit of TRBJ2-7 to the DNA end suggests the J call may be wrong. Per the germline V gene, CDR1 is SGHAT and CDR2 is FQDESV (reference sequence). The CDR3 is 15 residues long. The CDR3: CASSLYPSGIDEQYF. CDR3 DNA sequence: TGTGCCAGCAGCTTATATCCTAGCGGGATCGATGAGCAGTACTTC.

This clonotype was seen only a few times. The V gene is TRBV6-1, the J gene TRBJ1-1; 7 positions agree with TRBD1. The germline V gene has CDR1 MNHNS and CDR2 SASEGT. This CDR3 is 13 amino acids long. With 6 bases clipped from V and 8 bases from J, the junction kept 9 bases outside the gene matches. Here the CDR3 DNA reads TGTGCCAGCAGCGATGACAGGGACTCGGAAGCTTTCTTT. As protein: CASSDDRDSEAFF.

The rearrangement uses TRBV20-1 and TRBJ1-2, with D unresolved. Germline loops: CDR1 DFQATT, CDR2 SNEGSKA (reference sequence). V was cut by 5 bases and J by 0 bases, with 16 bases left in between. The CDR3 length is 15 residues. For the CDR3, the DNA is TGCAGTGCTCCCGACAATCAAGGAGCTAACTATGGCTACACCTTC. Translating gives CSAPDNQGANYGYTF.

The CDR3 coding sequence is TGTGCCAGCAGCTCAGTCGGGACTAGCGGGAAATCGGAGCAGTACTTC. This sequence encodes CASSSVGTSGKSEQYF. The genes are TRBV5-6 and TRBJ2-7; 13 bases fit TRBD2. Germline lookup yields CDR1 SGHDT and CDR2 YYEEEE. Trimming cost V 3 bases and J 7 bases; bases outside gene matches: 10. This CDR3 comprises 16 residues.

This clonotype was counted many times. The chain combines TRBV29-1 with TRBJ2-5, with D possibly being TRBD1 (5 bases). Germline CDR1 and CDR2: SQVTM and ANQGSEA. This CDR3 has 13 residues. V lost 3 bases to trimming and J lost 2 bases, with 10 bases between them. The CDR3 sequence: CSVDRGTQETQYF. The CDR3 DNA sequence: TGCAGCGTTGATAGGGGTACACAAGAGACCCAGTACTTC.

The rearrangement uses TRBV27 and TRBJ2-7; tentative D call: TRBD1 (5 bases). V was pared by 6 bases and J by 1 base, with 13 bases between. The CDR3 runs to 14 residues. Germline assignment: CDR1 MNHEY and CDR2 SMNVEV (reference sequence). As DNA, the CDR3 is TGTGCCAGCAGCTACGGCAAGGGGTCCTACGAGCAGTACTTC. It is translated as CASSYGKGSYEQYF.

CDR3 nucleotide sequence: TGTGCCAGCAGCCAAGAAGCCCGGCGATTAGCGGAGACCCAGTACTTC. Residues: CASSQEARRLAETQYF. The chain uses TRBV4-2 and TRBJ2-5; weak D call: TRBD2 (5 bases). CDR1 LGHNA and CDR2 YNFKEQ come from the germline V gene. This CDR3 has 16 residues. Trimming took off 0 bases at V and 5 bases at J, with 16 bases between the two ends.

The rearrangement uses TRBV9 and TRBJ2-2; D is possibly TRBD2 (6 bases). The V gene lost 2 bases and the J gene lost 5 bases, with 7 bases spanning the gap. The germline V gene has CDR1 SGDLS and CDR2 YYNGEE. The CDR3 length is 13 residues. The CDR3 protein is CASSVGLTGELFF. CDR3 nucleotide sequence: TGTGCCAGCAGCGTTGGACTAACCGGGGAGCTGTTTTTT.